A selection of T cell receptor beta chains follows, all from one sample in a study of blood T cells in healthy people across ages. TCRdb called the 5' RACE reads again in MiXCR, with one record for every CDR3 protein. The data hold 850,000 to 1,000,000 distinct CDR3 sequences, with roughly 52% observed a single time. Sequencing input: blood. These receptors were obtained from a man aged 25-45 years in good health. Each CDR3 is given with its conserved first and last residue. The D gene is left open where the match is weak. Only some rows state a clone size, as once, few, many or a class for expanded clones.

V: TRBV6-5
size: -
D: TRBD1
J: TRBJ2-5
CDR3: CASSYPTGGGETQYF
DNA: TGTGCCAGCAGTTACCCGACAGGGGGTGGGGAGACCCAGTACTTC

V: TRBV3-1
size: -
D: TRBD2
J: TRBJ2-1
CDR3: CASSQEGGGQYNEQFF
DNA: TGTGCCAGCAGCCAAGAGGGCGGGGGGCAGTACAATGAGCAGTTCTTC

V: TRBV20-1
size: -
D: -
J: TRBJ1-2
CDR3: CSAKTWQGYGYTF
DNA: TGCAGTGCCAAGACCTGGCAGGGCTATGGCTACACCTTC

V: TRBV30
size: few
D: TRBD1
J: TRBJ2-7
CDR3: CAWSSGTGHYEQYF
DNA: TGTGCCTGGAGTTCCGGGACAGGACACTACGAGCAGTACTTC

V: TRBV5-6
size: once
D: TRBD2
J: TRBJ2-3
CDR3: CASSPGLRRTDTQYF
DNA: TGTGCCAGCAGCCCGGGACTAAGACGCACAGATACGCAGTATTTT

V: TRBV6-2/TRBV6-3
size: -
D: -
J: TRBJ2-1
CDR3: CASSLGRSGKFF
DNA: TGTGCCAGCAGTTTAGGGCGTTCGGGGAAGTTCTTC

V: TRBV20-1
size: -
D: TRBD2
J: TRBJ2-3
CDR3: CSAVRTSGKTDAQYF
DNA: TGCAGTGCTGTCCGGACTAGCGGGAAGACAGATGCGCAGTATTTT

V: TRBV9
size: -
D: -
J: TRBJ2-2
CDR3: CASSVDGDTGELFF
DNA: TGTGCCAGCAGCGTAGACGGGGACACCGGGGAGCTGTTTTTT

V: TRBV9
size: few
D: TRBD2
J: TRBJ2-3
CDR3: CASSTGLATDTQYF
DNA: TGTGCCAGCAGCACAGGACTAGCCACAGATACGCAGTATTTT

V: TRBV11-2
size: -
D: TRBD1
J: TRBJ2-5
CDR3: CASSSLRDRRSETQYF
DNA: TGTGCCAGCAGCTCTCTCCGGGACAGGAGAAGTGAGACCCAGTACTTC

V: TRBV6-5
size: -
D: TRBD2
J: TRBJ2-7
CDR3: CASSSLGTSKYEQYF
DNA: TGTGCCAGCAGTTCCCTCGGGACTAGCAAGTACGAGCAGTACTTC

V: TRBV20-1
size: -
D: -
J: TRBJ2-5
CDR3: CSARYPGAETQYF
DNA: TGCAGTGCTAGGTACCCGGGGGCAGAGACCCAGTACTTC

V: TRBV5-1
size: -
D: TRBD1
J: TRBJ2-1
CDR3: CASSLMTGVNEQFF
DNA: TGCGCCAGCAGCTTGATGACAGGGGTCAATGAGCAGTTCTTC

V: TRBV12-3/TRBV12-4
size: -
D: -
J: TRBJ2-1
CDR3: CASSSGRASNEPFF
DNA: TGTGCCAGCAGCTCCGGCCGGGCCAGCAATGAGCCGTTCTTC

V: TRBV29-1
size: -
D: -
J: TRBJ2-3
CDR3: CSVADGVGDTQYF
DNA: TGCAGCGTTGCTGATGGGGTAGGAGATACGCAGTATTTT

V: TRBV7-2
size: few
D: -
J: TRBJ2-3
CDR3: CASSLGSRTDTQYF
DNA: TGTGCCAGCAGCTTAGGATCTCGCACAGATACGCAGTATTTT

V: TRBV29-1
size: -
D: -
J: TRBJ1-2
CDR3: CSAGDVLHGYIF
DNA: TGCAGCGCCGGGGACGTTCTTCATGGCTACATCTTC

V: TRBV12-3/TRBV12-4
size: few
D: -
J: TRBJ1-5
CDR3: CASRLINQPQHF
DNA: TGTGCCAGCAGGTTAATCAATCAGCCCCAGCATTTT

V: TRBV7-6
size: few
D: -
J: TRBJ2-7
CDR3: CASTSQGYEQYF
DNA: TGTGCCAGCACCTCGCAGGGATACGAGCAGTACTTC

V: TRBV24-1
size: few
D: -
J: TRBJ2-5
CDR3: CATSDVQETQYF
DNA: TGTGCCACCAGTGATGTTCAAGAGACCCAGTACTTC

V: TRBV20-1
size: -
D: -
J: TRBJ2-7
CDR3: CSASPAQGLGYEQYF
DNA: TGCAGTGCTAGCCCGGCCCAGGGACTGGGGTACGAGCAGTACTTC

V: TRBV6-5
size: -
D: -
J: TRBJ2-7
CDR3: CASKRQTAYEQYF
DNA: TGTGCCAGCAAACGGCAGACAGCCTACGAGCAGTACTTC

V: TRBV7-3
size: -
D: TRBD1
J: TRBJ1-2
CDR3: CASSSRQGTGYTF
DNA: TGTGCCAGCAGCTCCCGACAGGGGACCGGCTACACCTTC

V: TRBV5-1
size: -
D: -
J: TRBJ2-1
CDR3: CASSFGRGPDEQFF
DNA: TGCGCCAGCAGCTTTGGTCGGGGGCCGGATGAGCAGTTCTTC

V: TRBV4-2
size: few
D: -
J: TRBJ1-2
CDR3: CASSQDKALNYGYTF
DNA: TGTGCCAGCAGCCAAGATAAGGCGCTTAACTATGGCTACACCTTC

V: TRBV21-1
size: -
D: -
J: TRBJ2-5
CDR3: CASSIKAGSQWQETQYF
DNA: TGTGCCAGCAGCATCAAGGCCGGGTCCCAATGGCAAGAGACCCAGTACTTC

V: TRBV4-1
size: few
D: -
J: TRBJ2-5
CDR3: CASSQGALETQYF
DNA: TGCGCCAGCAGCCAAGGGGCTTTAGAGACCCAGTACTTC

V: TRBV5-1
size: -
D: TRBD1
J: TRBJ2-4
CDR3: CASSLRTGAELAKNIQYF
DNA: TGCGCCAGCAGCTTGCGGACAGGGGCTGAACTAGCCAAAAACATTCAGTACTTC

V: TRBV7-2
size: -
D: TRBD1
J: TRBJ2-7
CDR3: CASSPYPTTGSGEQYF
DNA: TGTGCCAGCAGCCCGTACCCGACGACAGGGTCGGGGGAGCAGTACTTC

V: TRBV10-3
size: -
D: TRBD1
J: TRBJ2-2
CDR3: CAISRGQGFTGELFF
DNA: TGTGCCATCAGCCGGGGACAGGGGTTCACCGGGGAGCTGTTTTTT

V: TRBV4-1
size: few
D: TRBD1
J: TRBJ1-2
CDR3: CASSPGTGGEGYGYTF
DNA: TGCGCCAGCAGCCCCGGGACAGGGGGCGAGGGCTATGGCTACACCTTC

V: TRBV5-1
size: -
D: -
J: TRBJ2-3
CDR3: CASSSVGGSTDTQYF
DNA: TGCGCCAGCAGCTCAGTAGGGGGGAGCACAGATACGCAGTATTTT

V: TRBV14
size: once
D: -
J: TRBJ2-1
CDR3: CASSQGFFRSSYNEQFF
DNA: TGTGCCAGCAGCCAAGGCTTTTTTAGAAGCTCCTACAATGAGCAGTTCTTC

V: TRBV12-3/TRBV12-4
size: few
D: -
J: TRBJ1-1
CDR3: CASSFHRATNTEAFF
DNA: TGTGCCAGCAGTTTCCACAGGGCAACGAACACTGAAGCTTTCTTT

V: TRBV4-3
size: -
D: -
J: TRBJ2-5
CDR3: CASSQEGGGSWETQYF
DNA: TGCGCCAGCAGCCAAGAAGGAGGAGGGTCCTGGGAGACCCAGTACTTC

V: TRBV30
size: -
D: -
J: TRBJ1-1
CDR3: CAYSPGTEAFF
DNA: TGTGCCTACTCGCCGGGCACTGAAGCTTTCTTT

V: TRBV7-2
size: -
D: -
J: TRBJ2-7
CDR3: CASSLRDTGGYEQYF
DNA: TGTGCCAGCAGCTTACGGGACACTGGAGGCTACGAGCAGTACTTC

V: TRBV20-1
size: -
D: TRBD2
J: TRBJ2-3
CDR3: CSAAWRGLGGTDTQYF
DNA: TGCAGTGCTGCTTGGAGGGGACTAGGGGGCACAGATACGCAGTATTTT

V: TRBV4-3
size: -
D: -
J: TRBJ2-5
CDR3: CASSQDREAGETQYF
DNA: TGCGCCAGCAGCCAAGATCGCGAAGCCGGGGAGACCCAGTACTTC

V: TRBV9
size: few
D: TRBD2
J: TRBJ2-3
CDR3: CASSATSGTTNTDTQYF
DNA: TGTGCCAGCAGCGCAACCTCCGGGACTACCAACACAGATACGCAGTATTTT

V: TRBV20-1
size: -
D: -
J: TRBJ1-1
CDR3: CSARAPGFTEAFF
DNA: TGCAGTGCTAGGGCCCCGGGGTTCACTGAAGCTTTCTTT

V: TRBV29-1
size: -
D: -
J: TRBJ2-7
CDR3: CSVKGSRVGEQYF
DNA: TGCAGCGTTAAAGGGAGCAGGGTGGGCGAGCAGTACTTC

V: TRBV9
size: -
D: -
J: TRBJ2-4
CDR3: CASSPRRGGMAKNIQYF
DNA: TGTGCCAGCAGCCCCCGAAGGGGAGGCATGGCCAAAAACATTCAGTACTTC

V: TRBV6-5
size: -
D: -
J: TRBJ2-7
CDR3: CASSYGSVRSYEQYF
DNA: TGTGCCAGCAGTTACGGTTCAGTGCGATCCTACGAGCAGTACTTC

V: TRBV5-1
size: -
D: -
J: TRBJ2-7
CDR3: CAGSLTASYEQYF
DNA: TGCGCCGGCAGCTTGACTGCTTCCTACGAGCAGTACTTC

V: TRBV9
size: once
D: -
J: TRBJ1-1
CDR3: CAGSVGWGNTEAFF
DNA: TGTGCCGGCAGCGTAGGTTGGGGGAACACTGAAGCTTTCTTT

V: TRBV3-1
size: -
D: -
J: TRBJ1-1
CDR3: CASSQDFRPSETFF
DNA: TGTGCCAGCAGCCAAGATTTCAGGCCCAGCGAAACTTTCTTT

V: TRBV7-8
size: -
D: -
J: TRBJ1-2
CDR3: CASSAVNYGYTF
DNA: TGTGCCAGCAGCGCGGTAAACTATGGCTACACCTTC

V: TRBV7-2
size: -
D: -
J: TRBJ1-3
CDR3: CASSLGSMRDTIYF
DNA: TGTGCCAGCAGCCTAGGGTCTATGAGGGACACCATATATTTT

V: TRBV9
size: -
D: TRBD2
J: TRBJ2-1
CDR3: CASNPTAGGSYNEQFF
DNA: TGTGCCAGCAACCCGACAGCGGGGGGATCCTACAACGAGCAGTTCTTC

V: TRBV6-5
size: -
D: -
J: TRBJ2-5
CDR3: CASSYTPWGTQETQYF
DNA: TGTGCCAGCAGTTACACCCCGTGGGGAACCCAAGAGACCCAGTACTTC

V: TRBV2
size: -
D: -
J: TRBJ1-4
CDR3: CASSEALREKLFF
DNA: TGTGCCAGCAGTGAAGCGCTAAGAGAAAAACTGTTTTTT

V: TRBV7-8
size: few
D: -
J: TRBJ2-1
CDR3: CASSLWGHINEQFF
DNA: TGTGCCAGCAGCTTATGGGGACATATCAATGAGCAGTTCTTC

V: TRBV12-3/TRBV12-4
size: -
D: -
J: TRBJ1-6
CDR3: CASSRPTGAAYNSPLHF
DNA: TGTGCCAGCAGTCGCCCTACCGGGGCCGCCTATAATTCACCCCTCCACTTT

V: TRBV20-1
size: few
D: TRBD1
J: TRBJ1-1
CDR3: CSAPDRVANTEAFF
DNA: TGCAGTGCCCCGGACAGGGTGGCGAACACTGAAGCTTTCTTT

V: TRBV29-1
size: few
D: -
J: TRBJ1-2
CDR3: CSGGDLNYGYTF
DNA: TGCAGCGGGGGGGACCTCAACTATGGCTACACCTTC